This passage covers 8 T cell receptor beta chains from one sample sequenced in a study of regulatory T cells in long-lasting Graves disease. The time point: newly diagnosed GD, antithyroid drugs for less than 3 months. Extracted RNA from PBMCs served as the source of the TCR library. Libraries of TCR beta came from iRepertoire HTBI primers plus Arm-PCR of CDR3 regions. Via MiXCR, TCRdb re-called the multiplex PCR reads, giving one row per CDR3 protein. This table has some 350,000 distinct CDR3 sequences, around 15% appearing once. In addition, the sample was reused for a study of T cells in Graves' hyperthyroidism and ophthalmopathy.

Specimen: peripheral blood mononuclear cells (PBMCs), collected at new diagnosis, from a patient treated with antithyroid drugs. These receptors originate from a young woman with Graves disease.

This clonotype was recorded at least ten times. The chain employs TRBV7-2 and TRBJ1-5; TRBD1 might be the D (5 bases). There are 16 residues in the CDR3. Per germline, CDR1 SGHTA and CDR2 FQGNSA. Trimming removed 0 bases at V and 0 bases at J, with 9 bases between. For the CDR3, the DNA is TGTGCCAGCAGCTTAGCTGGGACGAATAGCAATCAGCCCCAGCATTTT. Its translation: CASSLAGTNSNQPQHF.

The V gene is TRBV25-1, the J gene TRBJ2-2; the match to TRBD1 covers 7 bases. This CDR3 contains 13 residues. Unmatched junction bases numbered 4, after V lost 6 bases and J lost 6 bases. CDR1 and CDR2 from the germline V gene are MGHDK and SYGVNS. This CDR3 reads CASRTGDAGELFF. The CDR3 nucleotides read TGTGCCAGCAGAACAGGGGACGCCGGGGAGCTGTTTTTT.

In its sample, this clonotype was seen many times. The chain links TRBV5-1 to TRBJ2-7; D is possibly TRBD1 or TRBD2 (5 bases each). Trimming left V 4 bases short and J 5 bases short, with 10 bases between. Looked up from germline, CDR1 is SGHRS and CDR2 is YFSETQ. The CDR3 totals 12 residues. The CDR3 coding sequence is TGCGCCAGCAGCGCGTTGGGGGACGAGCAGTACTTC. This codes for CASSALGDEQYF.

The CDR3 sequence: CASSGAGTGGHEQYF. Here the CDR3 DNA reads TGTGCCAGCAGTGGGGCCGGGACAGGGGGACACGAGCAGTACTTC. The chain links TRBV28 to TRBJ2-7; 11 nucleotides line up with TRBD1. The germline CDR1 and CDR2 sequences are MDHEN and SYDVKM. The CDR3 has 15 amino acids. Trimming took 5 bases from V and 5 from J; bases not matched to a gene: 8.

This clonotype was seen a few times. This chain uses TRBV5-1 with TRBJ2-5; D remains unclear. Looked up from germline, CDR1 is SGHRS and CDR2 is YFSETQ. The CDR3 contains 13 residues. Deletions cut 3 bases from V and 3 bases from J, with 9 bases between. CDR3 coding DNA: TGCGCCAGCAGCTATCCGGGTGAAGAGACCCAGTACTTC. Encoded protein: CASSYPGEETQYF.

This clonotype was counted a few times. This chain connects TRBV6-1 to TRBJ1-5; D is ambiguous. CDR3 length: 14 residues. Germline lookup yields CDR1 MNHNS and CDR2 SASEGT. V was clipped by 10 bases and J by 3 bases, with 16 bases between them. The CDR3 DNA reads TGTGCCACCAGCCCTTCCCGCAACAATCAGCCCCAGCATTTT. It encodes CATSPSRNNQPQHF.

J is TRBJ2-5 and V is TRBV2; tentative D call: TRBD1 (6 bases). The CDR3 loop spans 14 amino acids. Trimming took 2 bases from V and 2 from J, leaving 9 bases between them. The germline CDR1 and CDR2 sequences are SNHLY and FYNNEI. CDR3 DNA: TGTGCCAGCAGTGAAATGGGGGCACAAGAGACCCAGTACTTC. It yields the protein CASSEMGAQETQYF.

This clonotype was recorded many times. V is TRBV5-1 and J is TRBJ2-3, with 9 bases aligning to TRBD2. The CDR3 totals 16 residues. V lost 0 bases, J lost 1 base, and 3 bases stayed unmatched. The germline CDR1 and CDR2 sequences are SGHRS and YFSETQ. The CDR3 is CASSLEASGGTDTQYF. DNA of the CDR3: TGCGCCAGCAGCTTGGAGGCTAGCGGGGGCACAGATACGCAGTATTTT.